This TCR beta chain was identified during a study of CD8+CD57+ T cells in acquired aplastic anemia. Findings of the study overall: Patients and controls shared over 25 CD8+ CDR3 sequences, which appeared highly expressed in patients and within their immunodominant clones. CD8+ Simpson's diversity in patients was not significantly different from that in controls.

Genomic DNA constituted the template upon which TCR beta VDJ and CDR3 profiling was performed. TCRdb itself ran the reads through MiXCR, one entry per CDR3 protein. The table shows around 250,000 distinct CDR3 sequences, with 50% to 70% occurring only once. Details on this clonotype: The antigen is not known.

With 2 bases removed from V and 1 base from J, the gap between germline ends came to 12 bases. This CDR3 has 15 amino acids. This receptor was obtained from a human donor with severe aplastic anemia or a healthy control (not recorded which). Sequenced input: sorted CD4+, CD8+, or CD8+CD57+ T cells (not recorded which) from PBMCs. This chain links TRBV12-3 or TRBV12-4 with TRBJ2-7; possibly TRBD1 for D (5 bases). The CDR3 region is CASSLRGDGSYEQYF. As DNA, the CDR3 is TGTGCCAGCAGTTTAAGGGGCGACGGGTCCTACGAGCAGTACTTC.